The 11 T cell receptor beta chains listed next were all sequenced from one sample in a study of post-analysis software for immune sequencing data. Study-wide points: The five TRBV segments detected at higher frequency in patients than in controls included TRBV5-6, TRBV5-1 and TRBV20-1.

Unique molecular identifiers tagged the TCR beta cDNA libraries. MiXCR, applied by TCRdb to the PCR reads, yields one record per CDR3 protein. The table lists about 820,000 distinct CDR3 sequences, approximately 53% of them singletons, with approximately 4.3% in the top ten. For these TCRs, the target antigens are not known. Sequences were obtained from blood. The source is a girl aged 5-17 years with multiple sclerosis.

The gene calls are TRBV20-1 and TRBJ2-7, with TRBD2 matching over 11 bases. J gave up 2 bases and V 5 bases, and 8 bases lay outside the gene matches. Germline V lookup: CDR1 DFQATT, CDR2 SNEGSKA (reference sequence). The CDR3 covers 15 residues. CDR3 DNA: TGCAGTGCTGCCCCGGGACTAGCGGCAACCTACGAGCAGTACTTC. Its translation is CSAAPGLAATYEQYF.

This chain uses TRBV4-1 with TRBJ2-7, with 7 bases aligning to TRBD1. The trim removed 5 bases at V and 5 bases at J, leaving 12 bases unmatched. CDR3 length equals 15 residues. The germline CDR1 and CDR2 sequences are MGHRA and YSYEKL. The CDR3 loop reads CASSTPRAGGDEQYF. The CDR3 DNA reads TGCGCCAGCAGCACCCCCCGGGCAGGGGGAGACGAGCAGTACTTC.

V and J are TRBV29-1 and TRBJ2-5, with D possibly being TRBD2 (5 bases). This CDR3 contains 13 residues. The germline V and J ends were trimmed by 8 bases and 2 bases, with 15 bases remaining between them. The germline CDR1 and CDR2 sequences are SQVTM and ANQGSEA. The CDR3 bases are TGCAGCCCCACACTCCCGGGGCAAGAGACCCAGTACTTC. It yields the protein CSPTLPGQETQYF.

This clonotype was observed a handful of times. The genes are TRBV12-3 or TRBV12-4 and TRBJ2-7, with 14 bases aligning to TRBD2. This CDR3 comprises 18 residues. The V and J ends lost 2 bases and 2 bases, in that order; junction bases with no gene match: 8. The CDR3: CASSLKGLAGVVPYEQYF. The DNA for the CDR3 is TGTGCCAGCAGTTTAAAGGGACTAGCGGGAGTGGTCCCCTACGAGCAGTACTTC.

The chain carries TRBV19 and TRBJ2-5; 9 bases match TRBD1. Germline assignment: CDR1 LNHDA and CDR2 SQIVND (reference sequence). After removal of 4 bases from V and 4 bases from J, the junction contained 4 bases not matched to a gene. The CDR3 runs to 14 residues. The DNA of the CDR3 is TGTGCCAGTAGTACCGGACAGGGGTCAGAGACCCAGTACTTC. Translated, it gives CASSTGQGSETQYF.

The rearrangement uses TRBV14 and TRBJ2-4; D tentatively fits TRBD1 or TRBD2 (5 bases each). The assigned J gene may be wrong: the sequence end matches TRBJ2-7 better. The CDR3 has 13 amino acids. The germline V gene encodes CDR1 SGHDN and CDR2 FVKESK. DNA for the CDR3: TGTGCCAGCAGCCAGCCGGGGCGGATCGAGCAGTACTTC. Its translation is CASSQPGRIEQYF.

The chain carries TRBV6-1 and TRBJ2-3; D perhaps matches TRBD1 (6 bases). V lost 0 bases to trimming and J lost 5 bases, with 18 bases between them. Germline-derived CDR1 and CDR2 are MNHNS and SASEGT. The CDR3 sequence is 17 residues long. As DNA, the CDR3 is TGTGCCAGCAGTGAAGCGATTAACAGGGTTTTAAGAGATACGCAGTATTTT. Protein product: CASSEAINRVLRDTQYF.

The chain is built from TRBV7-3 and TRBJ2-7, with a possible D match to TRBD2 (5 bases). Germline CDR1 reads SGHTA; CDR2 reads FQGTGA. Trimming stripped 1 base from V and 6 bases from J, with 10 bases between. This CDR3 has 13 residues. In DNA, the CDR3 is TGTGCCAGCAGCTTAAGTCGGGATCGCGAGCAGTACTTC. Translating it yields CASSLSRDREQYF.

This clonotype was recorded a few times. This chain joins TRBV5-1 and TRBJ2-3; D possibly corresponds to TRBD1 (5 bases). V was clipped by 4 bases and J by 2 bases, with 17 bases between them. The CDR3 covers 16 residues. Germline V gene sequence: CDR1 SGHRS, CDR2 YFSETQ. CDR3 nucleotides: TGCGCCAGCAGCCTCCTCATCGGACAAATCACAGATACGCAGTATTTT. The encoded protein is CASSLLIGQITDTQYF.

The V gene is TRBV3-1, the J gene TRBJ2-4, with D uncertain. The V gene lost 1 base and the J gene lost 3 bases, with 7 bases spanning the gap. The CDR3 extends over 14 amino acids. Germline CDR1 LGHDT, CDR2 YNNKEL (reference sequence). CDR3 loop: CASSQVLDKNIQYF. CDR3 nucleotide sequence: TGTGCCAGCAGCCAAGTCTTAGACAAAAACATTCAGTACTTC.

This clonotype has only a few counts. The chain has TRBV7-8 and TRBJ2-6, with unresolved D. Trimming stripped 5 bases from V and 0 bases from J, with 17 bases between. CDR3 length: 18 residues. CDR1 is SGHVS, CDR2 FQNEAQ, per germline. Here the CDR3 reads CASSLGAVRGSGANVLTF. In nucleotides, the CDR3 is TGTGCCAGCAGCCTCGGCGCAGTGAGAGGCTCTGGGGCCAACGTCCTGACTTTC.